This T cell receptor (beta chain) was obtained from a study of PD-L1 blockade in urothelial cancer. Study in general: Patients' atezolizumab regimen, 1,200 mg intravenously every 3 weeks, began around 2014.

Germline lookup yields CDR1 SQVTM and CDR2 ANQGSEA. V was trimmed by 5 bases and J by 3 bases, leaving 7 bases between them. CDR3 size: 12 residues. TCRdb's table, derived via immunoSEQ multiplex PCR, lists solely in-frame clones and lacks some. The sample has fewer than 50,000 clones; about 93% are singletons. This clone appeared a single time. The receptor was derived from a man aged 70 or older with urothelial cancer. This specimen was PBMCs, taken around atezolizumab (anti-PD-L1) treatment. V usage is TRBV29-1 and J usage is TRBJ2-2, with D maybe TRBD2 (5 bases). CDR3 sequence reads: CSVRGYTGELFF. DNA for the CDR3: TGCAGCGTTCGAGGGTACACCGGGGAGCTGTTTTTT.